This T cell receptor (beta chain) emerged from a study of regulatory T cells in long-lasting Graves disease. According to the study, TCR beta libraries were built with iRepertoire HTBI primers and CDR3-region Arm-PCR. TCRdb re-called the multiplex PCR reads through MiXCR, storing one row per CDR3 protein. The sample shows around 510,000 distinct CDR3 sequences, roughly 20% of them seen only once. Time point indicated: persistent/refractory GD, antithyroid drugs over 5 years with positive TRAb. PBMC RNA served as the TCR library source. One endocrinology department in Xi'an, China, was where patients came from. CDR3 size: 17 residues. V was clipped by 1 base and J by 1 base, with 14 bases between them. Germline V gene sequence: CDR1 DFQATT, CDR2 SNEGSKA (reference sequence). This clonotype was counted many times.

This chain connects TRBV20-1 to TRBJ1-6, with D hard to call. The source of this sequence is a female donor with Graves disease. The starting material was peripheral blood mononuclear cells (PBMCs), obtained when the disease was refractory, from a patient treated with antithyroid drugs. CDR3 nucleotide sequence: TGCAGTGCTAGAGTTCGAGGGATCGGGTCCTATAATTCACCCCTCCACTTT. Encoded protein: CSARVRGIGSYNSPLHF.